This T cell receptor beta chain was captured in a study of T-cell memory formation after mild COVID-19. About the study: Each donor largely had its own TCR clusters.

Study observations and caveats: The study found contracting CD4+ clones mainly in CM and EM and contracting CD8+ clones in EMRA. Contracting clones from day 15 to 85 had balanced CD4/CD8; later expanders favoured CD4+.

5'RACE primed from the constant segment yielded TCR alpha and TCR beta cDNA libraries bearing sample barcodes and UMIs. MiXCR was run by TCRdb on the 5' RACE reads, yielding one entry per CDR3 protein. The sample holds about half a million distinct CDR3 sequences, roughly 20% seen once. V was pared by 6 bases and J by 4 bases, with 12 bases of the junction left unmatched. The CDR3 is 16 residues long. Germline loops: CDR1 WSHSY, CDR2 SAAADI. To note about this clonotype: The antigen is undetermined.

The chain couples TRBV10-2 to TRBJ2-1; 7 bases line up with TRBD2. Sequenced sample: PBMCs or a T cell subset sorted from them (not recorded which). The receptor was derived from an adult woman who had mild COVID-19 (a few samples of this study predate the infection). Cell type and time point are not known. CDR3 nucleotide sequence: TGCGCCAGCAGGGCAGGGCGGGAGATATATTACAATGAGCAGTTCTTC. This encodes CASRAGREIYYNEQFF.